This T cell receptor beta chain stems from a study of radiotherapy plus CTLA-4 blockade in lung cancer. The overall study: In roughly 19% of patients, objective responses were seen; around 31% had disease control.

Alongside CTLA-4 blockade with ipilimumab, patients with chemo-refractory metastatic non-small-cell lung cancer received focal radiation. Profiled with immunoSEQ multiplex PCR; TCRdb holds only in-frame clones, not every one. Among roughly 100,000 clones listed, 85% were seen once. V was clipped by 2 bases and J by 7 bases; unmatched bases: 7. The CDR3 has 15 residues. CDR1 is SGHTS and CDR2 is YDEGEE in the germline V gene. About this clone: The antigen is not known.

Study conclusions and caveats: An expansion of tumor-derived TCR clones occurred in blood after radiotherapy plus ipilimumab.

J is TRBJ1-5 and V is TRBV5-8, with 9 bases that match TRBD1. Specimen: peripheral blood, collected from a patient treated with radiotherapy plus ipilimumab. This receptor was taken from a human donor with non-small cell lung cancer that progressed on radiotherapy plus ipilimumab. Some clones in this sample may be carry-over from other donors' samples. The CDR3 sequence: CASSFWTGVGQPQHF. CDR3 coding DNA: TGTGCCAGCAGCTTCTGGACAGGGGTAGGGCAGCCCCAGCATTTT. Supplemented by reference TRBV5-8 and TRBJ1-5, the full variable domain reads EAGVTQSPTHLIKTRGQQATLRCSPISGHTSVYWYQQALGLGLQFLLWYDEGEERNRGNFPPRFSGRQFPNYSSELNVNALELEDSALYLCASSFWTGVGQPQHFGDGTRLSIL.